This T cell receptor beta chain emerged from a study of cytomegalovirus exposure and HLA in healthy donors. Study overall: Around 190 million T cells yielded 100 million to 130 million unique TCR beta sequences, as an earlier analysis found. Study-wide results and limits: Fewer N-insertions (relative to the approximately 700-donor mean) were reportedly seen in an Asian-associated ancestry cluster in a later analysis.

This clone was seen more than once but under ten times. Its specificity is unknown. The PCR employed 60 Vbeta primers together with 13 Jbeta primers. Data came from immunoSEQ multiplex PCR; TCRdb stores just in-frame clones and leaves some out. The sample contains over 100,000 clones, approximately 82% of which appear only once. The CDR3 consists of 12 residues. The germline V gene has CDR1 SQVTM and CDR2 ANQGSEA. The junction had 6 bases not matched to a gene; V was cut back by 6 bases and J by 5 bases. What was sequenced was PBMCs. The genes are TRBV29-1 and TRBJ1-2; 7 nucleotides match TRBD1. The TCR originated in a female donor in good health and CMV-seronegative. In DNA, the CDR3 is TGCAGCGTCTTTGACAGGGAGTATGGCTACACCTTC. Its protein product is CSVFDREYGYTF.